This TCR beta chain was recovered during a study of Tregs in tolerant kidney transplant recipients. Libraries were prepared by immunoSEQ multiplex PCR; TCRdb keeps only in-frame clonotypes and omits some of them. This table holds just under 65,000 clones, 95% to 98% found once. The CDR3 is made up of 15 amino acids. Germline trimming cut 4 bases from V and 5 bases from J; bases unmatched to any gene: 11. Germline-derived CDR1 and CDR2 are SGHRS and YFSETQ. This sample comprised Tregs from blood, obtained before the transplant. The TCR originated in a human donor who received a combined kidney and bone marrow transplant. The chain employs TRBV5-1 and TRBJ2-7; 8 nucleotides agree with TRBD1. The chain's CDR3 is CASSPRGDRSDEQYF. The CDR3 DNA reads TGCGCCAGCAGCCCGCGAGGGGACAGGTCTGACGAGCAGTACTTC.